The sequence of this TCR beta chain was determined in a study of spatial heterogeneity in lung cancer. Unique molecular identifiers tagged every individual TCR cDNA molecule. TCRdb passed the 5' RACE reads through MiXCR, listing each CDR3 protein once. The data contain fewer than 8,500 distinct CDR3 sequences, 8.2% of them singletons. Notes on this clonotype: Antigen: not known.

Noted time point: sample taken at primary tumor resection. Untreated early-stage non-small cell lung cancer patients, roughly 75 in total, were the donors. Researchers sequenced whole RNA taken from tumor, nontumor lung or frozen PBMC without sorting. Study-wide results and caveats: The estimate shows that only about 7% of tumor T cells were covered for alpha and approximately 13% for beta chains. Tumor mutation counts were tracked by expanded intratumoral alpha and beta TCR counts.

Source: lung tumor tissue, taken at surgery. The receptor's source is a male donor with early-stage non-small cell lung cancer.

CDR3 region: CASSIDITYEQYF. CDR3 nucleotide sequence: TGTGCCAGCAGTATTGACATTACCTACGAGCAGTACTTC. This sequence joins TRBV6-5 and TRBJ2-7; no clear D gene. Germline V lookup: CDR1 MNHEY, CDR2 SVGAGI. The germline V and J ends were trimmed by 5 bases and 2 bases, with 10 bases remaining between them. The CDR3 runs to 13 residues.